The TCR beta chain described here comes from a study of T cells after yellow fever vaccination. Study summary: Preparing low-cell-number fractions relied on SMART-Seq v4 Ultra Low Input.

This clonotype was seen a handful of times. Its antigen remains unidentified. Each CDR3 protein gets one entry after TCRdb re-called the 5' RACE reads with MiXCR. The sample includes about 330,000 distinct CDR3 sequences, 6.8% of them seen just once. Whole-study findings and limits: Faster peaking, at day 5 versus 15, marked a secondary response that was weaker. At 95% to 96% for CD4 and over 80% for CD8, most primary-vaccination clones showed up again after the booster. It was a small share of clonotypes that appeared in both CD4 and CD8 compartments.

Trimming left V 1 base short and J 4 bases short, with 8 bases between. Germline loops: CDR1 PRHDT, CDR2 FYEKMQ (reference sequence). The CDR3 runs to 13 residues. The chain joins TRBV13 to TRBJ2-7; no clear D gene. The sequencing used PBMCs, collected roughly seven weeks after the first yellow fever vaccination. The receptor was isolated from a man aged 18 to 30 who received the YFV17D yellow fever vaccine. The CDR3 DNA reads TGTGCCAGCAGCTTAGAACAGAGATACGAGCAGTACTTC. As protein: CASSLEQRYEQYF.